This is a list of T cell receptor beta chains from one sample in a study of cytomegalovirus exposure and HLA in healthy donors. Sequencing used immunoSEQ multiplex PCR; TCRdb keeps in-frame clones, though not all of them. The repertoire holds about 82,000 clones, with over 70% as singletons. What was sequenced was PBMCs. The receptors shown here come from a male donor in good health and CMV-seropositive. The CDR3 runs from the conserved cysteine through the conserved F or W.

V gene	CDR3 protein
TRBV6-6	CASTLDRNTGELFF
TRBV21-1	CASSRVNWTGDVNQPQHF
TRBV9	CASSTGGAGGSTDTQYF
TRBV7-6	CASSIQGAGETQYF
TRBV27	CARITGTGEVITGELFF
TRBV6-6	CASSPRGAAYEQYF
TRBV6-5	CASSRDRGYEQYF
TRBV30	CAWSVILQGNEQFF
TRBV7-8	CASSLTSGRADTQYF
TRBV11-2	CASSLDARGGYTF
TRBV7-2	CASSLELACYQYF
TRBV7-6	CASSGGQGNQPQHF
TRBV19	CASSIDSGHRTYEQYF
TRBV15	CATSRQDSLTNTGELFF
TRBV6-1	CASSSGIDRNQPQHF
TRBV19	CASSIRAGYTEAFF
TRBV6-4	CASSAEEGQPQHF
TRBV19	CASRVGGTGLVAEAFF
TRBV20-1	CSAEREWGYTF
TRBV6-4	CASATSGDTDTQYF
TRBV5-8	CASSSLWGGQETQYF
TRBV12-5	CASGLARWGDTEAFF
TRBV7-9	CASSLGTASQPQHF
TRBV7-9	CASSSTGWGYTF
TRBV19	CARRDYYRTDTQYF
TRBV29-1	CSGGQGRHEQYF
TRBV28	CASSLSGGGSTDTQYF
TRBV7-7	CASSLGRLAGGRETQYF
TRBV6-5	CASSYGRGTDTQYF
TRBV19	CASNYMTSGGTDTQYF
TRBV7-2	CASSYRLAHSGDTQYF
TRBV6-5	CASKFGRGSSYEQYF
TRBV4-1	CASSQGQAMTYEQYF
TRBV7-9	CASSLQENQPQHF
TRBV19	CASSLDRDYEQYF
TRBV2	CASGRDYQRETQYF
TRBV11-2	CASSQTGLTYEQYF
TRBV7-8	CASSSGVAFNSPLHF
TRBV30	CAWSLRQASGPDTQYF
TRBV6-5	CASSYTLATAYNEQFF
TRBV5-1	CASSLAFSGYTF
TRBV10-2	CASRALTGATDSNQPQHF
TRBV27	CASSLPGQSSSYNEQFF
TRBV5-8	CASSLGTGGLETQYF
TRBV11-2	CASSNPSTGSKEKLFF